This T cell receptor beta chain derives from a study of T cells after yellow fever vaccination. TCRdb processed the 5' RACE reads anew with MiXCR; each CDR3 protein has one entry. The sample lists a few hundred thousand distinct CDR3 sequences; around 10% were seen once. Findings of the study overall: Sorted repertoires could include abundant contaminating clonotypes from bulk cells.

This clonotype was detected only a few times. Its antigen is as yet unknown. Material: CD4+ T cells sorted from PBMCs, obtained 5 days after the yellow fever booster vaccination. This receptor was taken from a man aged 18 to 35 who received the YFV17D yellow fever vaccine.

The CDR3, as DNA: TGCAGTGCTAGGCAGGACAGGGTATTCACTGAAGCTTTCTTT. The encoded protein is CSARQDRVFTEAFF. This chain connects TRBV20-1 to TRBJ1-1, with 8 bases fitting TRBD1. After removal of 3 bases from V and 4 bases from J, the junction contained 7 bases not matched to a gene. The CDR3 is 14 residues long. From germline, CDR1 is DFQATT and CDR2 SNEGSKA (reference sequence).